Presented here are 27 T cell receptor beta chains from one specimen sequenced in a study of Graves' ophthalmopathy and Graves' hyperthyroidism. Investigators amplified TCR beta CDR3 regions from RNA transcripts. Following a first-round RT-PCR that used HTBI primers, a second-round multiplex PCR was carried out. MiXCR, run by TCRdb on the multiplex PCR reads, gives a single entry per CDR3 protein. The sample has approximately 500,000 distinct CDR3 sequences; under 15% are singletons. The sample was blood. The receptors shown here come from a woman aged 30 to 39 with Graves' ophthalmopathy.

In its sample, this clonotype was seen many times. The chain carries TRBV6-5 and TRBJ1-2; the D gene is possibly TRBD1 (5 bases). The V gene's germline CDR1 is MNHEY and CDR2 SVGAGI. The CDR3 has 13 residues. V was clipped by 2 bases and J by 7 bases, with 11 bases between them. The CDR3 loop reads CASSYREGTGYTF. CDR3 sequence (DNA): TGTGCCAGCAGTTACCGGGAAGGGACTGGCTACACCTTC.

This clonotype came up a few times. The chain recombines TRBV6-2 or TRBV6-3 with TRBJ2-7; 9 bases align to TRBD2. The germline V gene has CDR1 MNHEY and CDR2 SVGEGT. The V and J ends lost 7 bases and 5 bases, in that order; junction bases with no gene match: 21. CDR3 length equals 18 residues. CDR3 DNA: TGTGCCAGCAACCCGCCCGGCGGCGGGAGGGCCGCGGACCACGAGCAGTACTTC. It is translated as CASNPPGGGRAADHEQYF.

The sample holds many counts of this clonotype. This chain connects TRBV10-1 to TRBJ1-5; 8 nucleotides agree with TRBD1. This CDR3 has 15 residues. V dropped 0 bases and J dropped 7; count of bases not matched to a gene: 5. CDR1 is WNHNN and CDR2 is SYGVQD in the germline V gene (reference sequence). CDR3 in DNA: TGCGCCAGCAGTGAGTCGGGACAGGCGGACCAGCCCCAGCATTTT. It codes for CASSESGQADQPQHF.

This clonotype was counted only a few times. The chain has TRBV28 and TRBJ2-2; 8 bases are shared with TRBD2. The germline CDR1 and CDR2 sequences are MDHEN and SYDVKM. The CDR3 covers 16 residues. The V and J ends lost 3 bases and 1 base, in that order; junction bases with no gene match: 4. The CDR3 here is CASSFSLAENTGELFF. The CDR3 DNA sequence: TGTGCCAGCAGTTTCTCACTAGCGGAGAACACCGGGGAGCTGTTTTTT.

There are many counts of this clonotype. This chain uses TRBV28 with TRBJ1-1, with D tentatively TRBD1 (6 bases). The CDR3 consists of 14 residues. Trimming cost V 3 bases and J 1 base, with 9 bases left between them. The germline V gene has CDR1 MDHEN and CDR2 SYDVKM. The CDR3 DNA sequence: TGTGCCAGCAGTTTGTGGACAGAGAACACTGAAGCTTTCTTT. This sequence encodes CASSLWTENTEAFF.

This clonotype was observed at least ten times. The CDR3 DNA sequence: TGTGCCAGCAGGGACGGGGGACTAGCCCAATCCTCCTACGAGCAGTACTTC. It encodes CASRDGGLAQSSYEQYF. The chain has TRBV2 and TRBJ2-7; 9 bases are a match to TRBD2. The CDR3 covers 17 residues. CDR1 is SNHLY and CDR2 is FYNNEI in the germline V gene. Germline trimming cut 6 bases from V and 0 bases from J; bases unmatched to any gene: 12.

This clonotype showed up just a few times. This chain links TRBV3-1 with TRBJ1-1, with 9 positions matching TRBD1. CDR1 is LGHDT and CDR2 is YNNKEL in the germline V gene (reference sequence). The V segment lost 6 bases and the J segment 0 bases; nucleotides outside the gene matches: 8. The CDR3 runs to 16 residues. The CDR3 loop is CASRVGTGRMNTEAFF. The CDR3 DNA reads as TGTGCCAGCAGAGTCGGGACAGGGAGGATGAACACTGAAGCTTTCTTT.

The chain is built from TRBV12-3 or TRBV12-4 and TRBJ1-5; D is possibly TRBD1 (6 bases). V was shortened by 5 bases and J by 4 bases, with 15 bases between the two germline ends. The CDR3 runs 15 residues. The DNA for the CDR3 is TGTGCCAGCAGTCTCAGCGGGGGGCCAAATCAGCCCCAGCATTTT. Translation: CASSLSGGPNQPQHF.

This clonotype was seen only a few times. This chain links TRBV2 with TRBJ2-4; 9 bases are shared with TRBD2. This CDR3 spans 17 amino acids. V trimming: 2 bases; J trimming: 0 bases; junction bases outside the gene matches: 5. Germline V gene data show CDR1 as SNHLY and CDR2 as FYNNEI. CDR3 nucleotides: TGTGCCAGCAGTGAAAAACGACTAGCGGAAGCCAAAAACATTCAGTACTTC. It specifies CASSEKRLAEAKNIQYF.

This clonotype was detected many times. This chain links TRBV20-1 with TRBJ2-2, with a possible D match to TRBD1 (6 bases). The germline CDR1 and CDR2 sequences are DFQATT and SNEGSKA (reference sequence). V shed 3 bases and J shed 2 bases, with 13 bases lying between them. The CDR3 has 15 amino acids. CDR3 in amino acids: CSARDQQGNTGELFF. The CDR3, as DNA: TGCAGTGCTAGGGACCAACAGGGTAACACCGGGGAGCTGTTTTTT.

This clonotype was seen many times. This chain uses TRBV6-1 with TRBJ2-7; TRBD2 aligns across 8 bases. The ends lost 8 bases at V and 4 bases at J; junction bases unmatched: 7. This CDR3 spans 13 amino acids. Germline V lookup: CDR1 MNHNS, CDR2 SASEGT. CDR3 in amino acids: CASGKGLGYEQYF. Written as DNA, the CDR3 is TGTGCCAGCGGAAAGGGACTAGGGTACGAGCAGTACTTC.

This clonotype was seen a few times. The chain recombines TRBV19 with TRBJ1-2, with a tentative D call TRBD1 (6 bases). Germline CDR1 is LNHDA and CDR2 is SQIVND (reference sequence). The CDR3 extends over 13 amino acids. Trimming left V 3 bases short and J 8 bases short, with 13 bases between. The CDR3 loop reads CASSISTGYGYTF. CDR3 coding DNA: TGTGCCAGTAGTATCTCCACAGGGTACGGCTACACCTTC.

Ten or more counts support this clonotype. The chain joins TRBV12-3 or TRBV12-4 to TRBJ2-7; TRBD2 matches 7 bases. The CDR3 is 14 amino acids. The V segment lost 5 bases and the J segment 4 bases; nucleotides outside the gene matches: 8. The CDR3 protein is CASSPGLGLYEQYF. CDR3 DNA: TGTGCCAGCAGTCCTGGACTAGGACTTTACGAGCAGTACTTC.

The V and J genes are TRBV11-2 and TRBJ1-2; D is possibly TRBD1 (6 bases). Between the trimmed V and J ends, which lost 3 bases and 6 bases, there was a span of 8 bases. CDR3 length: 12 residues. The germline V gene has CDR1 SGHAT and CDR2 FQNNGV. CDR3 DNA: TGTGCCAGCAGCTTTCGGACAGATGGCTACACCTTC. Its protein product is CASSFRTDGYTF.

At least ten counts were recorded for this clonotype. The chain employs TRBV28 and TRBJ2-7; D is ambiguous. Trimming cost V 5 bases and J 5 bases, with 10 bases left between them. The length of the CDR3 is 12 residues. Germline assignment: CDR1 MDHEN and CDR2 SYDVKM. CDR3 loop: CASSGLTNEQYF. The CDR3 DNA reads TGTGCCAGCAGTGGATTGACCAACGAGCAGTACTTC. The variable domain in full, with the rest retrieved from reference TRBV28 and TRBJ2-7, is DVKVTQSSRYLVKRTGEKVFLECVQDMDHENMFWYRQDPGLGLRLIYFSYDVKMKEKGDIPEGYSVSREKKERFSLILESASTNQTSMYLCASSGLTNEQYFGPGTRLTVT.

This clonotype came up many times. The genes are TRBV6-1 and TRBJ2-6, with D possibly matching TRBD2 (6 bases). From germline, CDR1 is MNHNS and CDR2 SASEGT. The CDR3 loop spans 17 amino acids. V was clipped by 7 bases and J by 0 bases, with 16 bases between them. CDR3 bases: TGTGCCAGCAAGGGAGGCAGAGGTTCCTCTGGGGCCAACGTCCTGACTTTC. It is translated as CASKGGRGSSGANVLTF.

The chain recombines TRBV20-1 with TRBJ1-5; 9 bases are shared with TRBD1. With 1 base clipped from V and 0 bases from J, the junction kept 4 bases outside the gene matches. There are 16 residues in the CDR3. In germline, CDR1 is DFQATT, CDR2 SNEGSKA (reference sequence). The CDR3 bases are TGCAGTGCTAGAGGACAGGGGGGGTATAGCAATCAGCCCCAGCATTTT. It is translated as CSARGQGGYSNQPQHF.

This clonotype was detected many times. The genes are TRBV28 and TRBJ1-1; D unclear. Germline V CDR1 and CDR2: MDHEN, SYDVKM. CDR3 length: 15 residues. Trimming took off 2 bases at V and 2 bases at J, with 12 bases between the two ends. DNA of the CDR3: TGTGCCAGCAGTTTAATCAGGTTTAAAAACACTGAAGCTTTCTTT. Its protein is CASSLIRFKNTEAFF.

With regard to this clonotype: Being one base from a much bigger clone, this may be a read error. The CDR3 sequence is CASSATSIYEQYF. In DNA, the CDR3 is TGTGCCAGCAGTGCCACATCGATCTACGAGCAGTACTTC. The chain employs TRBV28 and TRBJ2-7; D is unclear. The CDR3 is made up of 13 amino acids. The V end was cut by 5 bases, the J end by 3 bases, with 11 bases between. Germline V lookup: CDR1 MDHEN, CDR2 SYDVKM.

This clonotype occurred many times. The junction does not match germline at one end; this may be a read error. The rearrangement uses TRBV5-1 and TRBJ2-7; D ambiguous. CDR3 size: 14 residues. Per the germline V gene, CDR1 is SGHRS and CDR2 is YFSETQ. CDR3 loop: CASSLGSGSYEQYF. In nucleotides, the CDR3 is TGTGCCAGCAGCTTAGGTTCCGGTTCCTACGAGCAGTACTTC.

At least ten counts were recorded for this clonotype. The chain joins TRBV7-2 to TRBJ2-7; 9 bases align to TRBD1. Germline CDR1 reads SGHTA; CDR2 reads FQGNSA. V was pared by 5 bases and J by 6 bases, with 8 bases of the junction left unmatched. The CDR3 is made up of 14 amino acids. CDR3 sequence reads: CASSPWDRESEQYF. CDR3 DNA: TGTGCCAGCAGCCCCTGGGACAGGGAATCCGAGCAGTACTTC. Variable domain in full (rest from reference TRBV7-2 and TRBJ2-7): GAGVSQSPSNKVTEKGKDVELRCDPISGHTALYWYRQSLGQGLEFLIYFQGNSAPDKSGLPSDRFSAERTGGSVSTLTIQRTQQEDSAVYLCASSPWDRESEQYFGPGTRLTVT.

In its sample, this clonotype was seen many times. The J gene is TRBJ2-7, the V gene TRBV28; D remains ambiguous. Germline V gene data show CDR1 as MDHEN and CDR2 as SYDVKM. Trimming cost V 1 base and J 4 bases, with 11 bases left between them. This CDR3 comprises 14 residues. CDR3 nucleotides: TGTGCCAGCAGTTTATCCCTGGATCCTTACGAGCAGTACTTC. It encodes CASSLSLDPYEQYF.

This clonotype was counted many times. V and J are TRBV10-3 and TRBJ2-7; D is unclear. The germline V and J ends were trimmed by 4 bases and 4 bases, with 5 bases remaining between them. Germline V gene sequence: CDR1 ENHRY, CDR2 SYGVKD. The CDR3 is made up of 11 amino acids. CDR3 in DNA: TGTGCCATCAGTGCCCAGTACGAGCAGTACTTC. Translating gives CAISAQYEQYF.

The rearrangement uses TRBV30 and TRBJ1-1, with unresolved D. The CDR3 contains 16 residues. Trimming took off 4 bases at V and 1 base at J, with 19 bases between the two ends. Germline CDR1 GTSNPN, CDR2 SVGIG (reference sequence). The DNA for the CDR3 is TGTGCCTGGATTGGTCGCAGTGCGTGGACGAACACTGAAGCTTTCTTT. Residues: CAWIGRSAWTNTEAFF.

This clonotype was counted at least ten times. This chain uses TRBV20-1 with TRBJ1-5; D might be TRBD1 (5 bases). Trimming cost V 3 bases and J 15 bases, with 12 bases left between them. Germline V gene sequence: CDR1 DFQATT, CDR2 SNEGSKA (reference sequence). The CDR3 consists of 10 residues. CDR3 in amino acids: CSASEQGMHF. The CDR3 DNA reads TGCAGTGCTAGTGAGCAGGGTATGCATTTT.

Many counts were recorded for this clonotype. The gene calls are TRBV12-3 or TRBV12-4 and TRBJ2-7, with TRBD2 matching over 10 bases. Trimming removed 7 bases from V and 6 bases from J; junction bases left unmatched: 9. The length of the CDR3 is 14 residues. CDR3 DNA sequence: TGTGCCAGCACAACTACTAGCGGGGTGGGCGAGCAGTACTTC. Translated: CASTTTSGVGEQYF.

The chain is built from TRBV6-1 and TRBJ1-1; 7 bases are shared with TRBD1. The CDR3 is made up of 14 amino acids. Per germline, CDR1 MNHNS and CDR2 SASEGT. The junction had 6 bases not matched to a gene; V was cut back by 5 bases and J by 3 bases. The CDR3 DNA follows: TGTGCCAGCAGTCCTGCGACAGGGCACACTGAAGCTTTCTTT. This sequence encodes CASSPATGHTEAFF.